This T cell receptor beta chain is from a study of PD-1 blockade in mismatch repair-deficient tumors. Across the whole study: Enrolled about 2013-2017, patients had progressing, pretreated mismatch repair-deficient cancers of approximately 13 types.

Germline-derived CDR1 and CDR2 are LGHNA and YNFKEQ. The CDR3 has 16 amino acids. The V segment lost 1 base and the J segment 2 bases; nucleotides outside the gene matches: 4. Mismatch repair deficiency was confirmed in all patients, by PCR or immunohistochemistry. A few pembrolizumab responders had their TCRs sequenced. Assay used: immunoSEQ multiplex PCR; TCRdb lists only in-frame clones, some missing. The data contain about 19,000 clones, 82% of them singletons. The clonotype originates from an adult with mismatch repair-deficient cancer. This chain links TRBV4-2 with TRBJ2-5; 10 bases match TRBD2. The starting material was PBMCs, obtained 52 weeks after starting pembrolizumab. The CDR3 loop reads CASSQGGTSEQETQYF. The CDR3 DNA is TGTGCCAGCAGCCAAGGTGGGACTAGCGAACAAGAGACCCAGTACTTC.